This T cell receptor beta chain was sequenced for a study of cytomegalovirus exposure and HLA in healthy donors. PCR used 60 Vbeta primers and 13 Jbeta primers. The data were produced by immunoSEQ multiplex PCR, yet TCRdb's version contains in-frame clones alone and is incomplete. The sample lists around 200,000 clones; roughly four fifths were seen once. The CDR3 extends over 17 amino acids. Looked up from germline, CDR1 is SGHRS and CDR2 is YFSETQ. Trimming removed 0 bases from V and 9 bases from J, with 19 bases in between. The clonotype originates from a woman in her 30s in good health and CMV-seropositive. The V and J genes are TRBV5-1 and TRBJ1-6; D is uncertain. Sequenced sample: PBMCs. Written as DNA, the CDR3 is TGCGCCAGCAGCTTGGTAAGGGAGGCGTTCAGCGGTTCACCCCTCCACTTT. Translation: CASSLVREAFSGSPLHF.